One and the same sample provided the 14 T cell receptor beta chains below, sequenced in a study of cytomegalovirus exposure and HLA in healthy donors. The primer mix had 60 Vbeta and 13 Jbeta primers. Using immunoSEQ multiplex PCR, the repertoire was profiled, and TCRdb retains in-frame clones only, with some absent. Here the sample spans around 98,000 clones, just under 80% being singletons. Sequences were obtained from PBMCs. The receptors derive from a woman aged 40 to 50 in good health and CMV-seronegative.

This clone was seen a handful of times. The chain uses TRBV6-5 and TRBJ1-1; a possible D gene is TRBD1 (6 bases). V was shortened by 11 bases and J by 0 bases, with 19 bases between the two germline ends. The germline V gene encodes CDR1 MNHEY and CDR2 SVGAGI. CDR3 length: 15 amino acids. The CDR3 nucleotides read TGTGCCTCCAGCGAGGCGGGGGCATTGAACACTGAAGCTTTCTTT. Translated: CASSEAGALNTEAFF.

This chain connects TRBV15 to TRBJ2-5; 7 positions agree with TRBD2. V trimming: 1 base; J trimming: 5 bases; junction bases outside the gene matches: 10. CDR3 length: 16 residues. CDR1 and CDR2 (germline): LNHNV, YYDKDF (reference sequence). The DNA of the CDR3 is TGTGCCACCAGCAGAGGGGGGGAGGGTAGCAGGGAGACCCAGTACTTC. It encodes CATSRGGEGSRETQYF.

This rearrangement joins TRBV6-4 to TRBJ1-2; the match to TRBD1 covers 9 bases. This CDR3 has 15 residues. The V gene's germline CDR1 is MRHNA and CDR2 SNTAGT. V shed 0 bases and J 7 bases; nucleotides not matched to a gene: 6. The CDR3 protein is CASSDSVTGGRGYTF. DNA for the CDR3: TGTGCCAGCAGTGACTCAGTGACAGGGGGTCGTGGCTACACCTTC.

CDR3 loop: CASSPGTYTGELFF. DNA of the CDR3: TGTGCCAGCAGCCCTGGGACTTACACCGGGGAGCTGTTTTTT. The chain uses TRBV13 and TRBJ2-2, with D tentatively TRBD2 (6 bases). V dropped 5 bases and J dropped 3 bases, with 10 bases sitting between them. In germline, CDR1 is PRHDT, CDR2 FYEKMQ (reference sequence). The CDR3 length is 14 residues.

The sample holds a few counts of this clone. This sequence joins TRBV5-1 and TRBJ2-5, with 8 bases fitting TRBD2. V dropped 4 bases and J dropped 5; count of bases not matched to a gene: 13. The CDR3 has 16 residues. Germline CDR1 reads SGHRS; CDR2 reads YFSETQ. The CDR3 DNA follows: TGCGCCAGCAGCCCTGGTTCAGCGGGGGTGGAGGAGACCCAGTACTTC. Translating it yields CASSPGSAGVEETQYF.

CDR3 sequence: CASSPGLSTDTQYF. The CDR3 region has the DNA TGTGCCAGCAGCCCGGGACTGAGCACAGATACGCAGTATTTT. This chain connects TRBV14 to TRBJ2-3; D is perhaps TRBD2 (6 bases). Trimming left V 4 bases short and J 0 bases short, with 8 bases between. The CDR3 extends over 14 amino acids. CDR1 and CDR2 from the germline V gene are SGHDN and FVKESK.

The genes are TRBV7-2 and TRBJ1-1; the D gene is possibly TRBD1 (5 bases). Germline V gene sequence: CDR1 SGHTA, CDR2 FQGNSA. The CDR3 has 13 amino acids. V lost 6 bases and J lost 4, with 12 bases in between. Here the CDR3 DNA reads TGTGCCAGCAGGTCGACAGCAAGCACTGAAGCTTTCTTT. Translated: CASRSTASTEAFF.

The chain recombines TRBV7-3 with TRBJ1-1; TRBD1 matches at 7 bases. Germline-derived CDR1 and CDR2 are SGHTA and FQGTGA. With V trimmed by 4 bases and J by 4 bases, 6 bases remained unmatched. This CDR3 has 14 residues. The CDR3 sequence: CASSSTGPGTEAFF. CDR3 bases: TGTGCCAGCAGCTCGACAGGGCCTGGCACTGAAGCTTTCTTT. Filled out from reference TRBV7-3 and TRBJ1-1, the complete variable domain reads GAGVSQTPSNKVTEKGKYVELRCDPISGHTALYWYRQSLGQGPEFLIYFQGTGAADDSGLPNDRFFAVRPEGSVSTLKIQRTERGDSAVYLCASSSTGPGTEAFFGQGTRLTVV.

This sequence joins TRBV7-2 and TRBJ1-1; possibly TRBD1 for D (6 bases). With 7 bases removed from V and 6 bases from J, the gap between germline ends came to 15 bases. CDR1 SGHTA and CDR2 FQGNSA come from the germline V gene. This CDR3 has 13 amino acids. CDR3 sequence (DNA): TGTGCCAGCACCTTTGACAGGTTGTCTGAAGCTTTCTTT. This sequence encodes CASTFDRLSEAFF. Variable domain in full (rest from reference TRBV7-2 and TRBJ1-1): GAGVSQSPSNKVTEKGKDVELRCDPISGHTALYWYRQSLGQGLEFLIYFQGNSAPDKSGLPSDRFSAERTGGSVSTLTIQRTQQEDSAVYLCASTFDRLSEAFFGQGTRLTVV.

There are a few counts of this clone. The V gene is TRBV7-9, the J gene TRBJ1-2; a possible D gene is TRBD1 (5 bases). Germline V gene data show CDR1 as SEHNR and CDR2 as FQNEAQ (reference sequence). The V end lost 1 base, the J end lost 2 bases, and 11 bases lay between the germline ends. The CDR3 has 15 residues. In DNA, the CDR3 is TGTGCCAGCAGCTTAGTGGGGGGAGAAAACTATGGCTACACCTTC. Protein: CASSLVGGENYGYTF.

J is TRBJ1-2 and V is TRBV4-1; TRBD1 matches at 8 bases. V shed 5 bases, J shed 6 bases, and the junction held 11 bases outside the gene matches. Germline values: CDR1 MGHRA, CDR2 YSYEKL. CDR3 length: 15 amino acids. The CDR3 coding sequence is TGCGCCAGCAGCTTTGACAGGGGTTTGATGGATGGCTACACCTTC. Residues: CASSFDRGLMDGYTF.

This chain joins TRBV19 and TRBJ1-5; 7 bases agree with TRBD1. The CDR3 has 16 amino acids. CDR1 and CDR2 from the germline V gene are LNHDA and SQIVND (reference sequence). J was trimmed by 5 bases and V by 3 bases; bases with no gene match: 10. This CDR3 reads CASSMREKGADQPQHF. CDR3 in DNA: TGTGCCAGTAGTATGCGGGAAAAGGGGGCGGATCAGCCCCAGCATTTT.

The rearrangement joins TRBV19 to TRBJ1-5; the match to TRBD1 covers 9 bases. CDR1 is LNHDA, CDR2 SQIVND, per germline (reference sequence). CDR3 size: 17 residues. The V and J ends lost 5 bases and 0 bases, in that order; junction bases with no gene match: 8. CDR3 DNA: TGTGCCAGTAGTGCGGACAGGGGATCCTATAGCAATCAGCCCCAGCATTTT. This translates into CASSADRGSYSNQPQHF.

This chain connects TRBV5-4 to TRBJ1-2; 7 bases align to TRBD1. The length of the CDR3 is 14 residues. The V gene's germline CDR1 is SGHNT and CDR2 YYREEE (reference sequence). Trimming cost V 0 bases and J 6 bases; bases outside gene matches: 5. In DNA form, the CDR3 reads TGTGCCAGCAGCTTGGGAGGGGGCTCGGATGGCTACACCTTC. It is translated as CASSLGGGSDGYTF.